These 2 T cell receptor beta chains came from one sample sequenced in a study of cytomegalovirus exposure and HLA in healthy donors. Profiling relied on immunoSEQ multiplex PCR, and the TCRdb table lists in-frame clones only, not all of them. This sample has around 400,000 clones; roughly 90% occur once, and the top ten carry 0.83%. Material for sequencing was PBMCs. Receptors originate from a young woman in good health and CMV-seronegative.

CDR3 bases: TGTGCCTGGAGTCACAAGCCCGACAGGGGCTACACCTTC. This translates into CAWSHKPDRGYTF. V usage is TRBV30 and J usage is TRBJ1-2, with D perhaps TRBD1 (6 bases). Germline assignment: CDR1 GTSNPN and CDR2 SVGIG (reference sequence). V lost 2 bases and J 8 bases, leaving 15 bases between the germline ends. The CDR3 has 13 amino acids.

Of note for this clone: Other DNA sequences of this sample code for an identical CDR3. This sequence joins TRBV14 and TRBJ2-5; weak D call: TRBD2 (6 bases). V was trimmed by 1 base and J by 4 bases, leaving 13 bases between them. Germline V CDR1 and CDR2: SGHDN, FVKESK. The CDR3 extends over 15 amino acids. CDR3 sequence: CASSQALGGGETQYF. CDR3 coding DNA: TGTGCCAGCAGCCAAGCCTTGGGGGGAGGAGAGACCCAGTACTTC.